Listed below are T cell receptor beta chains from one sample, sequenced in a study of blood T cell repertoires in COVID-19. Clones were sequenced by immunoSEQ multiplex PCR, and TCRdb holds only the in-frame ones, with some missing. The sample includes about 200,000 clones, 70% to 90% of them seen just once. Sequencing was performed on peripheral blood. These receptor sequences come from a woman older than 75 with acute or convalescent COVID-19. CDR3s include the opening cysteine and the closing phenylalanine or tryptophan. D genes are given only for firm matches. Not every row has a clone size; where given, it reads once, few, many or a size class.

TRBJ2-5 TRBD1 TRBV3-1/TRBV3-2 NA TGTGCCAGCAGCCTGACAGGGGGCTCTCATGAGACCCAGTACTTC CASSLTGGSHETQYF
TRBJ1-5 NA TRBV19 NA TGTGCCAGTAGTTCAGGTCGGCAGAATAATCAGCCCCAGCATTTT CASSSGRQNNQPQHF
TRBJ2-2 TRBD1 TRBV5-1 NA TGCGCCAGCAGCCGCCAGTTCGGGACAGGGGACACCGGGGAGCTGTTTTTT CASSRQFGTGDTGELFF
TRBJ2-2 TRBD2 TRBV5-1 NA TGCGCCAGCAGCGCTGGGACTAGCGGGATGAACACCGGGGAGCTGTTTTTT CASSAGTSGMNTGELFF
TRBJ2-7 TRBD2 TRBV28 NA TGTGCCAGCAGTGACCCGGGACTAGCGGTTTCCGAGCAGTACTTC CASSDPGLAVSEQYF
TRBJ2-5 TRBD1 TRBV6-2/TRBV6-3 NA TGTGCCAGCAGTTACTCGGGGACAGGTCAAGAGACCCAGTACTTC CASSYSGTGQETQYF
TRBJ1-5 NA TRBV27 NA TGTGCCAGCAGTTTATCATCCCGGTATAGCAATCAGCCCCAGCATTTT CASSLSSRYSNQPQHF
TRBJ2-3 TRBD2 TRBV7-3 NA TGTGCCACGACTAGCGGTCCCACAGATACGCAGTATTTT CATTSGPTDTQYF
TRBJ2-3 TRBD1 TRBV28 once TGTGCCAGCAGTTTACGGACAGGGAGAGAGACAGATACGCAGTATTTT CASSLRTGRETDTQYF
TRBJ2-7 TRBD1 TRBV2 NA TGTGCCAGCAGTGAAGCGCGAAGGGGGCTCGGCGAGCAGTACTTC CASSEARRGLGEQYF
TRBJ1-3 NA TRBV9 NA TGTGCCAGCAGCGGGGACACCTCCTCTGGAAACACCATATATTTT CASSGDTSSGNTIYF
TRBJ2-7 TRBD1 TRBV6-5 NA TGTGCCAGCAGTTCGCCGGGACAGGAAAGCTCCTACGAGCAGTACTTC CASSSPGQESSYEQYF
TRBJ1-1 NA TRBV14 NA TGTGCCAGCAGCCGAACGTCAGGTTATGGGACTGAAGCTTTCTTT CASSRTSGYGTEAFF
TRBJ2-7 NA TRBV6-5 once TGTGCCAGCGCGACAGGTCTTTTCTACGAGCAGTACTTC CASATGLFYEQYF
TRBJ1-1 TRBD1 TRBV5-1 NA TGCGCCAGCAGCTTACCCTACAGGGGCACTGAAGCTTTCTTT CASSLPYRGTEAFF
TRBJ2-7 NA TRBV20-1 NA TGCAGTGCTAGTTACAGACCAACCAATTCCTACGAGCAGTACTTC CSASYRPTNSYEQYF
TRBJ2-1 NA TRBV7-8 NA TGTGCCAGCAGCTTCCCGGGCGAGCGGAAGTACAATGAGCAGTTCTTC CASSFPGERKYNEQFF
TRBJ2-7 NA TRBV7-2 NA TGTGCCAGCAGCTTAGTCGGGGACACAACCTACGAGCAGTACTTC CASSLVGDTTYEQYF
TRBJ1-5 TRBD1 TRBV28 NA TGTGCCAGCAGGGAGACAGGGGACCTTATCAATCAGCCCCAGCATTTT CASRETGDLINQPQHF
TRBJ1-2 NA TRBV4-3 NA TGCGCCAGCAGCCAAGTAGGGAGCGTCTATGGCTACACCTTC CASSQVGSVYGYTF
TRBJ2-2 TRBD2 TRBV5-8 NA TGTGCCAGCAGCGAGACTAGCGCGGGCACCGGGGAGCTGTTTTTT CASSETSAGTGELFF
TRBJ1-5 NA TRBV27 NA TGTGCCAGCAGTTTATTAGGCAGGCAGGCCAATCAGCCCCAGCATTTT CASSLLGRQANQPQHF
TRBJ2-2 TRBD2 TRBV5-1 NA TGCGCCAGCTCTGACGGGGGGAATTGGAATGGGGAGCTGTTTTTT CASSDGGNWNGELFF
TRBJ1-5 NA TRBV5-1 NA TGCGCCAGCAGCTTGAACGGGGGGGAATGGCAGCCCCAGCATTTT CASSLNGGEWQPQHF
TRBJ1-3 NA TRBV6-2/TRBV6-3 NA TGTGCCAGCAGTTACGGACTAGCTGGAAACACCATATATTTT CASSYGLAGNTIYF
TRBJ2-7 NA TRBV18 NA TGTGCCAGCTCCCCCGTCCTCGCGGGGCTATCCTACGAGCAGTACTTC CASSPVLAGLSYEQYF
TRBJ2-7 NA TRBV28 NA TGTGCCAGCAGTTCCTTAGCCCCAAACGAGCAGTACTTC CASSSLAPNEQYF
TRBJ2-1 TRBD2 TRBV7-3 NA TGTGCCAGCAGCTTATCGCGGACTAGCGAGAATGAGCAGTTCTTC CASSLSRTSENEQFF
TRBJ2-7 TRBD2 TRBV11-1 few TGTGCCAGCAGCTTCGGTCCTAGCGGGGCATACGAGCAGTACTTC CASSFGPSGAYEQYF
TRBJ1-5 NA TRBV28 NA TGTGCCAGCGACCAGGCGGGTGCGGCACCCTCGGGGTGGGCCCAGCATTTT CASDQAGAAPSGWAQHF
TRBJ1-6 NA TRBV7-9 NA TGTGCCAGCAGCCGGGGAAGCTCCTATAATTCACCCCTCCACTTT CASSRGSSYNSPLHF
TRBJ1-6 NA TRBV6-5 NA TGTGCCAGCAGTTACTTCAGGGTCACAGGACATTCACCCCTCCACTTT CASSYFRVTGHSPLHF
TRBJ2-1 NA TRBV14 NA TGTGCCAGCAGCCAGACCCACAGTACCAATGAGCAGTTCTTC CASSQTHSTNEQFF
TRBJ1-3 TRBD1 TRBV4-3 NA TGCGCCAGCAGCCTACAGGGGGCACCTGGAAACACCATATATTTT CASSLQGAPGNTIYF
TRBJ1-2 TRBD1 TRBV27 NA TGTGCCAGCAGTCCCCGACAGGGCCCTATCTCTAACTATGGCTACACCTTC CASSPRQGPISNYGYTF
TRBJ1-2 TRBD1 TRBV28 NA TGTGCCGCAAAATCAGGGGGAGCTAACTATGGCTACACCTTC CAAKSGGANYGYTF
TRBJ2-2 NA TRBV29-1 NA TGCAGCGTTGAACGGCAGGAAGGCACCGGGGAGCTGTTTTTT CSVERQEGTGELFF
TRBJ1-6 NA TRBV3-1/TRBV3-2 few TGTGCCAGCAGCCCCAACAGGGCGAGCTATAATTCACCCCTCCACTTT CASSPNRASYNSPLHF